The 8 T cell receptor beta chains reported below all come from one sample, sequenced in a study of shared clonotypes between healthy human individuals. The data were produced by immunoSEQ multiplex PCR, yet TCRdb's version contains in-frame clones alone and is incomplete. The table shows 400,000 to 500,000 clones, with 76% occurring only once. The material sequenced was PBMCs. Every receptor here comes from a woman aged 35 to 49 in good health. Some clones in this sample may be carry-over from other donors' samples.

The chain couples TRBV2 to TRBJ2-7, with D perhaps given as TRBD1 or TRBD2 (5 bases each). CDR3 length: 14 amino acids. Germline CDR1 is SNHLY and CDR2 is FYNNEI. Trimming shortened V by 6 bases and J by 2 bases, and 14 bases separated the two germline ends. Written as DNA, the CDR3 is TGTGCCAGCAGACATTGGGACGTAACCTACGAGCAGTACTTC. Translating gives CASRHWDVTYEQYF. Full variable domain (rest looked up from reference TRBV2 and TRBJ2-7): EPEVTQTPSHQVTQMGQEVILRCVPISNHLYFYWYRQILGQKVEFLVSFYNNEISEKSEIFDDQFSVERPDGSNFTLKIRSTKLEDSAMYFCASRHWDVTYEQYFGPGTRLTVT.

The chain uses TRBV5-1 and TRBJ2-7; 9 bases map to TRBD1. Germline V gene data show CDR1 as SGHRS and CDR2 as YFSETQ. With 2 bases clipped from V and 5 bases from J, the junction kept 5 bases outside the gene matches. The CDR3 totals 14 residues. The DNA for the CDR3 is TGCGCCAGCAGCTTTGGACAGGGGACGGACGAGCAGTACTTC. Translation: CASSFGQGTDEQYF. The full variable domain, completed using reference TRBV5-1 and TRBJ2-7, is KAGVTQTPRYLIKTRGQQVTLSCSPISGHRSVSWYQQTPGQGLQFLFEYFSETQRNKGNFPGRFSGRQFSNSRSEMNVSTLELGDSALYLCASSFGQGTDEQYFGPGTRLTVT.

V gene TRBV11-2 combines with J gene TRBJ1-2; 8 positions match TRBD1. Trimming removed 3 bases from V and 7 bases from J; junction bases left unmatched: 4. This CDR3 comprises 13 residues. CDR1 is SGHAT, CDR2 FQNNGV, per germline. The CDR3 loop is CASSFYTGGGYTF. The CDR3 bases are TGTGCCAGCAGCTTTTACACAGGGGGTGGCTACACCTTC.

The chain links TRBV28 to TRBJ2-7; 7 nucleotides match TRBD2. This CDR3 is built from 17 residues. Germline-derived CDR1 and CDR2 are MDHEN and SYDVKM. Unmatched junction bases numbered 14, after V lost 6 bases and J lost 0 bases. The CDR3: CASSHQLAGRASYEQYF. CDR3 coding DNA: TGTGCCAGCAGCCACCAACTAGCTGGGAGGGCCTCCTACGAGCAGTACTTC.

The V and J genes are TRBV28 and TRBJ1-5; 7 positions match TRBD1. Losses at the gene ends were 5 bases for V and 3 bases for J; bases not matched to a gene: 7. Germline CDR1 and CDR2: MDHEN and SYDVKM. This CDR3 has 15 residues. The CDR3 here is CASSLPTGYNQPQHF. In nucleotides, the CDR3 is TGTGCCAGCAGTCTTCCGACAGGGTACAATCAGCCCCAGCATTTT. Together with reference TRBV28 and TRBJ1-5, the CDR3 gives the full variable domain: DVKVTQSSRYLVKRTGEKVFLECVQDMDHENMFWYRQDPGLGLRLIYFSYDVKMKEKGDIPEGYSVSREKKERFSLILESASTNQTSMYLCASSLPTGYNQPQHFGDGTRLSIL.

The chain joins TRBV19 to TRBJ2-1, with D perhaps TRBD1 (6 bases). The V end lost 3 bases, the J end lost 13 bases, and 10 bases lay between the germline ends. The CDR3 runs 11 residues. From germline, CDR1 is LNHDA and CDR2 SQIVND (reference sequence). CDR3 DNA: TGTGCCAGTAGTATGGGACAATCACAGTTCTTC. Protein: CASSMGQSQFF.

This sequence joins TRBV4-1 and TRBJ2-2; 7 nucleotides agree with TRBD1. Germline CDR1 and CDR2: MGHRA and YSYEKL. V lost 8 bases, J lost 5 bases, and 8 bases stayed unmatched. This CDR3 has 14 amino acids. The CDR3 protein is CASALGGGTGELFF. The CDR3 bases are TGCGCCAGCGCATTAGGGGGCGGTACCGGGGAGCTGTTTTTT.

J is TRBJ2-1 and V is TRBV9, with 12 bases aligning to TRBD2. V trimming: 3 bases; J trimming: 4 bases; junction bases outside the gene matches: 5. The CDR3 length is 16 residues. Germline V gives CDR1 SGDLS, CDR2 YYNGEE. The CDR3 sequence: CASSDRLAGVYNEQFF. DNA of the CDR3: TGTGCCAGCAGCGATCGACTAGCGGGAGTTTACAATGAGCAGTTCTTC.